Sequencing of this T cell receptor beta chain was carried out in a study of T cell responses to AZD1222 COVID-19 vaccine. About this clone itself: The antigen is undetermined.

Assay: immunoSEQ multiplex PCR; the TCRdb copy retains only in-frame clones and omits some. This sample has 90,000 to 150,000 clones, with about 82% found just once. Study conclusions and caveats: It was only after the peak T cell response that any repertoires were sampled. Females outnumbered males among donors, who were mostly white British; clonal diversity was possibly underestimated. Spike-spanning, vaccine-associated CD4 TCRs were dominant at 160-218 and 743-854.

CDR3 length: 14 amino acids. Germline loops: CDR1 MNHEY, CDR2 SVGAGI. V dropped 6 bases and J dropped 3 bases, with 14 bases sitting between them. The sample in question was peripheral blood, obtained 28 days after the second AZD1222 dose. The chain links TRBV6-5 to TRBJ1-2; D is unclear. The TCR comes from an adult who received the AZD1222 COVID-19 vaccine. CDR3 DNA: TGTGCCAGCAGACGGCAAGGGTGGGACTATGGCTACACCTTC. It encodes CASRRQGWDYGYTF.